These 9 T cell receptor beta chains were sequenced from one sample in a study of shared clonotypes between healthy human individuals. Profiling relied on immunoSEQ multiplex PCR, and the TCRdb table lists in-frame clones only, not all of them. The sample has around 1,900,000 clones, around 95% seen once. CD45RO-negative cells were positively selected for CCR7, leaving out terminally differentiated effector memory CD45RA+ cells. Material: naive CD8+ T cells from PBMCs. All receptors come from a man aged 18 to 30 in good health. Some clones in this sample may be carry-over from other donors' samples.

With regard to this clone: The same CDR3 arises from other DNA sequences in this sample as well. The V gene is TRBV19, the J gene TRBJ2-7, with TRBD1 identical over 9 bases. In germline, CDR1 is LNHDA, CDR2 SQIVND (reference sequence). The CDR3 covers 15 residues. The J segment lost 0 bases and the V segment lost 3 bases, leaving 3 bases of the junction unmatched. The CDR3 sequence: CASSMGTGSSYEQYF. CDR3 coding DNA: TGTGCCAGTAGTATGGGGACAGGGAGCTCCTACGAGCAGTACTTC.

The genes are TRBV4-1 and TRBJ1-3; possibly TRBD1 for D (6 bases). Germline V gene lookup returns CDR1 MGHRA and CDR2 YSYEKL. The ends were cut back, 4 bases at V and 5 bases at J, with 18 bases in the middle. The CDR3 extends over 16 amino acids. The CDR3 nucleotides are TGCGCCAGCAGCCTCACCGGGGGCGTCCCCAGAAACACCATATATTTT. Encoded protein: CASSLTGGVPRNTIYF.

V usage is TRBV9 and J usage is TRBJ2-3, with 7 bases that match TRBD1. The V and J ends lost 4 bases and 0 bases, in that order; junction bases with no gene match: 11. Germline V gene lookup returns CDR1 SGDLS and CDR2 YYNGEE. This CDR3 is built from 17 residues. The CDR3 coding sequence is TGTGCCAGCAGCTTGCAAGGGACAGTATCTAGCACAGATACGCAGTATTTT. It yields the protein CASSLQGTVSSTDTQYF.

The chain links TRBV6-5 to TRBJ1-1; 11 bases fit TRBD1. In germline, CDR1 is MNHEY, CDR2 SVGAGI. J was trimmed by 2 bases and V by 2 bases; bases with no gene match: 4. The CDR3 loop spans 16 amino acids. The CDR3 loop is CASSYRDRGVNTEAFF. CDR3 DNA: TGTGCCAGCAGTTACCGGGACAGGGGGGTAAACACTGAAGCTTTCTTT.

The chain joins TRBV29-1 to TRBJ2-1; 10 bases agree with TRBD1. J was trimmed by 10 bases and V by 5 bases; bases with no gene match: 11. Looked up from germline, CDR1 is SQVTM and CDR2 is ANQGSEA. The CDR3 is 14 amino acids. In DNA, the CDR3 is TGCAGCGTTCCTAACCGGGACAGGGGATACGAGCAGTTCTTC. Translating gives CSVPNRDRGYEQFF.

Notes on this clone: This CDR3 is also generated by other DNA sequences in the sample. The chain links TRBV19 to TRBJ2-1; D is ambiguous. Germline V gene sequence: CDR1 LNHDA, CDR2 SQIVND (reference sequence). V shed 2 bases and J shed 6 bases, with 5 bases lying between them. The length of the CDR3 is 12 residues. The CDR3 region has the DNA TGTGCCAGTAGTATACTGGGCAATGAGCAGTTCTTC. Translating gives CASSILGNEQFF.

The chain recombines TRBV5-1 with TRBJ2-5; TRBD2 matches 10 bases. With 0 bases clipped from V and 5 bases from J, the junction kept 10 bases outside the gene matches. The germline V gene encodes CDR1 SGHRS and CDR2 YFSETQ. This CDR3 contains 17 residues. Here the CDR3 DNA reads TGCGCCAGCAGCTTGGTTCCTAGCGGGAGTTATTTGGAGACCCAGTACTTC. The encoded protein is CASSLVPSGSYLETQYF.

As to this clone: Different DNA sequences within this sample yield the same CDR3. The chain employs TRBV5-6 and TRBJ1-1, with D tentatively TRBD1 (5 bases). V dropped 0 bases and J dropped 4 bases, with 7 bases sitting between them. Germline CDR1 and CDR2: SGHDT and YYEEEE. The CDR3 sequence is 13 residues long. CDR3 in DNA: TGTGCCAGCAGCTTGGGGGGGAGCACTGAAGCTTTCTTT. Translated: CASSLGGSTEAFF.

The chain links TRBV7-3 to TRBJ2-7; D perhaps matches TRBD2 (6 bases). V shed 6 bases and J shed 0 bases, with 9 bases lying between them. The CDR3 loop spans 13 amino acids. Germline lookup yields CDR1 SGHTA and CDR2 FQGTGA. Here the CDR3 reads CASSRDFSYEQYF. The CDR3 DNA reads as TGTGCCAGCAGTCGGGACTTCTCCTACGAGCAGTACTTC. Full variable domain (outside the CDR3, taken from reference TRBV7-3 and TRBJ2-7): GAGVSQTPSNKVTEKGKYVELRCDPISGHTALYWYRQSLGQGPEFLIYFQGTGAADDSGLPNDRFFAVRPEGSVSTLKIQRTERGDSAVYLCASSRDFSYEQYFGPGTRLTVT.